These 29 T cell receptor beta chains were sequenced from one sample in a study of blood T cell repertoires in COVID-19. The data were produced by immunoSEQ multiplex PCR, yet TCRdb's version contains in-frame clones alone and is incomplete. The sample has about 68,000 clones, roughly 91% seen once. The sample consisted of peripheral blood. These receptors all stem from a man aged 45-65 years with active COVID-19.

This clone occurred a few times. V gene TRBV6-2 or TRBV6-3 combines with J gene TRBJ2-1; no firm D call. Germline lookup yields CDR1 MNHEY and CDR2 SVGEGT. V gave up 0 bases and J gave up 5 bases, with 11 bases separating them. The CDR3 sequence is 15 residues long. The CDR3 DNA reads TGTGCCAGCAGTTACTCCGGCTCGCGGAACAATGAGCAGTTCTTC. Its translation is CASSYSGSRNNEQFF.

V is TRBV7-2 and J is TRBJ2-1, with D possibly being TRBD1 (9 bases). The CDR3 has 18 amino acids. Germline V gives CDR1 SGHTA, CDR2 FQGNSA. Trimming took 5 bases from V and 7 from J, leaving 27 bases between them. CDR3 amino acids: CASSRAPYRGRGGNEQFF. The CDR3 bases are TGTGCCAGCAGCCGGGCCCCCTACAGGGGGCGCGGGGGGAATGAGCAGTTCTTC.

This clone was counted only a few times. V usage is TRBV7-9 and J usage is TRBJ2-7; D possibly corresponds to TRBD2 (7 bases). V lost 5 bases and J lost 5, with 16 bases in between. Germline lookup yields CDR1 SEHNR and CDR2 FQNEAQ (reference sequence). The CDR3 consists of 14 residues. The CDR3 DNA sequence: TGTGCCAGCAGCCGGGAGTCGGGGGGCCACGAGCAGTACTTC. Translated: CASSRESGGHEQYF. The entire variable domain, with the rest obtained from reference TRBV7-9 and TRBJ2-7, is as follows: DTGVSQNPRHKITKRGQNVTFRCDPISEHNRLYWYRQTLGQGPEFLTYFQNEAQLEKSRLLSDRFSAERPKGSFSTLEIQRTEQGDSAMYLCASSRESGGHEQYFGPGTRLTVT.

The V gene is TRBV5-1, the J gene TRBJ2-2; 14 bases agree with TRBD2. The germline V gene encodes CDR1 SGHRS and CDR2 YFSETQ. V lost 4 bases to trimming and J lost 4 bases; unmatched junction nucleotides: 12. The CDR3 has 19 amino acids. The CDR3: CASSPYQTSGRAVTGELFF. CDR3 nucleotide sequence: TGCGCCAGCAGCCCCTATCAGACTAGCGGGAGGGCCGTCACCGGGGAGCTGTTTTTT.

J is TRBJ1-2 and V is TRBV6-5; D is possibly TRBD1 (5 bases). Per germline, CDR1 MNHEY and CDR2 SVGAGI. This CDR3 comprises 12 residues. Trimming shortened V by 8 bases and J by 0 bases, and 7 bases separated the two germline ends. CDR3: CASARANYGYTF. CDR3 in DNA: TGTGCCAGCGCCAGGGCTAACTATGGCTACACCTTC.

This clone appeared a few times. The J gene is TRBJ1-2, the V gene TRBV6-6; tentatively, D is TRBD1 (5 bases). Germline CDR1 reads MNHNY; CDR2 reads SVGAGI (reference sequence). Trimming cost V 0 bases and J 3 bases, with 11 bases left between them. The CDR3 runs to 15 residues. The CDR3 here is CASSYSQGAYYGYTF. CDR3 coding DNA: TGTGCCAGCAGTTACTCGCAGGGCGCTTACTATGGCTACACCTTC.

The chain uses TRBV30 and TRBJ1-4, with a possible D match to TRBD1 (6 bases). The germline V and J ends were trimmed by 3 bases and 3 bases, with 14 bases remaining between them. Germline CDR1 and CDR2: GTSNPN and SVGIG (reference sequence). The CDR3 is 15 amino acids. The CDR3 region is CAWRGSYRANEKLFF. DNA of the CDR3: TGTGCCTGGAGGGGCTCCTACAGGGCTAATGAAAAACTGTTTTTT.

This clone was counted once. The V gene is TRBV11-2, the J gene TRBJ2-3; the D is unclear. CDR3 length: 16 amino acids. The V and J ends lost 5 bases and 0 bases respectively, with 15 bases between them. Germline CDR1 reads SGHAT; CDR2 reads FQNNGV. CDR3 residues: CASSPLGAPSTDTQYF. In nucleotides, the CDR3 is TGTGCCAGCAGCCCGCTAGGAGCACCTAGCACAGATACGCAGTATTTT.

The chain links TRBV27 to TRBJ2-1, with 8 bases fitting TRBD1. The CDR3 length is 16 residues. After removal of 3 bases from V and 4 bases from J, the junction contained 8 bases not matched to a gene. The germline CDR1 and CDR2 sequences are MNHEY and SMNVEV (reference sequence). CDR3 sequence reads: CASSFSGQGSYNEQFF. CDR3 in DNA: TGTGCCAGCAGTTTTTCCGGACAGGGATCATACAATGAGCAGTTCTTC.

This chain links TRBV7-2 with TRBJ2-7; 8 bases fit TRBD2. This CDR3 contains 16 residues. V lost 2 bases to trimming and J lost 3 bases; unmatched junction nucleotides: 9. CDR1 and CDR2 from the germline V gene are SGHTA and FQGNSA. The CDR3 here is CASSLLPGGFVYEQYF. CDR3 DNA sequence: TGTGCCAGCAGCTTACTTCCGGGGGGGTTTGTCTACGAGCAGTACTTC.

The gene calls are TRBV9 and TRBJ2-7; 7 bases are shared with TRBD1. V lost 4 bases to trimming and J lost 7 bases; unmatched junction nucleotides: 11. The CDR3 length is 14 residues. Germline CDR1 reads SGDLS; CDR2 reads YYNGEE. CDR3 residues: CASSPRQGFWEQYF. CDR3 nucleotide sequence: TGTGCCAGCAGCCCGAGACAGGGTTTTTGGGAGCAGTACTTC.

This sequence joins TRBV5-6 and TRBJ1-2; 8 nucleotides line up with TRBD1. There are 13 residues in the CDR3. Per germline, CDR1 SGHDT and CDR2 YYEEEE. V shed 5 bases and J 5 bases; nucleotides not matched to a gene: 5. The CDR3 DNA reads TGTGCCAGCAGTCAGGGGGCAGGGTATGGCTACACCTTC. Protein: CASSQGAGYGYTF.

A single count supports this clone. The CDR3 here is CASSARGGGVDTDTQYF. The CDR3 DNA follows: TGTGCCAGCAGCGCCCGCGGCGGGGGGGTTGACACAGATACGCAGTATTTT. This sequence joins TRBV9 and TRBJ2-3; 9 bases match TRBD2. The CDR3 consists of 17 residues. V gave up 3 bases and J gave up 2 bases; unmatched junction bases: 10. Germline V CDR1 and CDR2: SGDLS, YYNGEE.

This chain links TRBV7-8 with TRBJ1-4; TRBD1 matches at 9 bases. The CDR3 sequence is 12 residues long. Trimming at V came to 5 bases and at J to 13 bases, leaving 5 bases not matched to a gene. Germline-derived CDR1 and CDR2 are SGHVS and FQNEAQ. CDR3 sequence reads: CASSLGQGLLFF. As DNA, the CDR3 is TGTGCCAGCAGCCTGGGACAGGGACTACTGTTTTTT.

The chain carries TRBV6-2 or TRBV6-3 and TRBJ1-1; 10 nucleotides match TRBD1. The CDR3 contains 16 residues. CDR1 is MNHEY and CDR2 is SVGEGT in the germline V gene. V lost 4 bases, J lost 5 bases, and 10 bases stayed unmatched. In nucleotides, the CDR3 is TGTGCCAGCAGTTTTGGGACAGGGGACTTAGGTACTGAAGCTTTCTTT. It yields the protein CASSFGTGDLGTEAFF.

The table lists this clone with a count of one. The rearrangement uses TRBV7-9 and TRBJ2-5; D perhaps matches TRBD2 (6 bases). V dropped 5 bases and J dropped 5 bases, with 15 bases sitting between them. In germline, CDR1 is SEHNR, CDR2 FQNEAQ (reference sequence). This CDR3 has 14 residues. The CDR3 bases are TGTGCCAGCAGCCCCGGGGCGGGGCTGGAGACCCAGTACTTC. As protein: CASSPGAGLETQYF.

The rearrangement joins TRBV3-1 (or the pseudogene TRBV3-2) to TRBJ1-2; a possible D gene is TRBD1 (6 bases). Trimming pared 2 bases from V and 3 bases from J, leaving 13 bases between. Per germline, CDR1 LGHDT and CDR2 YNNKEL (reference sequence). This CDR3 is built from 15 residues. The CDR3 here is CASSQYKGGDYGYTF. As DNA, the CDR3 is TGTGCCAGCAGCCAATATAAAGGGGGAGACTATGGCTACACCTTC.

V and J are TRBV19 and TRBJ2-4; D remains ambiguous. Trimming shortened V by 5 bases and J by 8 bases, and 7 bases separated the two germline ends. Germline values: CDR1 LNHDA, CDR2 SQIVND (reference sequence). CDR3 size: 11 residues. The CDR3 DNA follows: TGTGCCAGTAGTGCCCGGGACATTCAGTACTTC. It encodes CASSARDIQYF.

The V gene is TRBV7-9, the J gene TRBJ2-1; 15 bases match TRBD2. Germline-derived CDR1 and CDR2 are SEHNR and FQNEAQ (reference sequence). Losses at the gene ends were 3 bases for V and 1 base for J; bases not matched to a gene: 1. The CDR3 is made up of 17 amino acids. Here the CDR3 DNA reads TGTGCCAGCAGCTTCGGACTAGCGGGAGGGTCCTACAATGAGCAGTTCTTC. Its protein product is CASSFGLAGGSYNEQFF.

The chain combines TRBV6-2 or TRBV6-3 with TRBJ1-6; D remains unclear. This CDR3 contains 14 residues. Germline V gene sequence: CDR1 MNHEY, CDR2 SVGEGT. The V gene lost 3 bases and the J gene lost 7 bases, with 10 bases spanning the gap. CDR3 bases: TGTGCCAGCAGTTATACCGCGGCGAATTCACCCCTCCACTTT. Its translation: CASSYTAANSPLHF.

This rearrangement joins TRBV3-1 (or the pseudogene TRBV3-2) to TRBJ2-1; D is perhaps TRBD1 (6 bases). The CDR3 contains 15 residues. The germline gives CDR1 LGHDT, CDR2 YNNKEL (reference sequence). Trimming removed 0 bases at V and 1 base at J, with 7 bases between. The CDR3 bases are TGTGCCAGCAGCCAAGAAGGGGGTTCCTACAATGAGCAGTTCTTC. It translates to CASSQEGGSYNEQFF.

The V call is TRBV7-9, the J call TRBJ2-3; 8 bases match TRBD1. CDR3 length equals 17 residues. V dropped 1 base and J dropped 3; count of bases not matched to a gene: 9. Per the germline V gene, CDR1 is SEHNR and CDR2 is FQNEAQ (reference sequence). The CDR3, as DNA: TGTGCCAGCAGCTTAGGAATAGGACAGGGTCGAACAGATACGCAGTATTTT. It codes for CASSLGIGQGRTDTQYF.

This chain joins TRBV15 and TRBJ1-5; 8 nucleotides align to TRBD1. The V gene's germline CDR1 is LNHNV and CDR2 YYDKDF (reference sequence). This CDR3 contains 16 residues. The ends lost 3 bases at V and 3 bases at J; junction bases unmatched: 7. In DNA, the CDR3 is TGTGCCACCAGCAGTCCCCAGGACAGGGTCAATCAGCCCCAGCATTTT. Translating gives CATSSPQDRVNQPQHF.

This chain joins TRBV21-1 and TRBJ2-3; no DNA check was done on the table's D call, TRBD2. TRBV21-1 is a pseudogene segment. CDR3 length: 17 amino acids. CDR3 coding DNA: TGTGCCAGCAACTCATCCACTAGCGGGAGGGGAACAGATACGCAGTATTTT. It is translated as CASNSSTSGRGTDTQYF.

The count of this clone is one. This CDR3 reads CANSLTGQGTYEQYF. The CDR3 coding sequence is TGTGCCAACTCTTTAACGGGACAGGGGACCTACGAGCAGTACTTC. The V gene is TRBV6-5, the J gene TRBJ2-7, with 10 bases matching TRBD1. V gave up 10 bases and J gave up 2 bases; unmatched junction bases: 11. This CDR3 spans 15 amino acids. Germline V CDR1 and CDR2: MNHEY, SVGAGI.

This clone was seen a few times. The V gene is TRBV4-1, the J gene TRBJ2-7; D is unresolved. The CDR3 is made up of 17 amino acids. CDR1 is MGHRA and CDR2 is YSYEKL in the germline V gene. The V end was cut by 3 bases, the J end by 6 bases, with 24 bases between. CDR3 in amino acids: CASSHPIDTPIISEQYF. Here the CDR3 DNA reads TGCGCCAGCAGCCACCCCATAGACACACCAATTATAAGCGAGCAGTACTTC.

The chain joins TRBV7-9 to TRBJ1-6, with 7 bases aligning to TRBD1. The ends lost 2 bases at V and 5 bases at J; junction bases unmatched: 0. CDR1 and CDR2 (germline): SEHNR, FQNEAQ (reference sequence). This CDR3 comprises 14 residues. This CDR3 is CASSLTGDNSPLHF. CDR3 nucleotide sequence: TGTGCCAGCAGCTTAACAGGGGATAATTCACCCCTCCACTTT.

This clone appeared a few times. The chain carries TRBV7-8 and TRBJ2-7; 9 positions agree with TRBD2. This CDR3 is 17 amino acids long. Germline-derived CDR1 and CDR2 are SGHVS and FQNEAQ. The J segment lost 4 bases and the V segment lost 7 bases, leaving 17 bases of the junction unmatched. The CDR3 reads CASTPTYGREGRYEQYF. CDR3 DNA: TGTGCCAGCACCCCGACCTACGGGCGGGAGGGGAGGTACGAGCAGTACTTC.

This clone was observed once. The chain recombines TRBV4-1 with TRBJ2-5; TRBD1 aligns across 9 bases. The CDR3 contains 15 residues. V lost 1 base to trimming and J lost 6 bases; unmatched junction nucleotides: 6. The germline gives CDR1 MGHRA, CDR2 YSYEKL. The CDR3 coding sequence is TGCGCCAGCAGCCAAGCCCTCGACAGGGGGAAGACCCAGTACTTC. This encodes CASSQALDRGKTQYF.